Listed below are T cell receptor beta chains from one sample, sequenced in a study of Tregs in tolerant kidney transplant recipients. Measured with immunoSEQ multiplex PCR; TCRdb has only the in-frame clones, and not every one. The data contain 20,000 to 25,000 clones, roughly 80% of them singletons. The specimen was CD8+ T cells from blood (PBMCs), collected 6 months after the transplant. These receptors were obtained from a human patient who received a combined kidney and bone marrow transplant. The graft donor may have given rise to some T cells. CDR3s include the opening cysteine and the closing phenylalanine or tryptophan. D genes are given only for firm matches. Expanded clones get a size class; other rows say once, few or many, or leave the size out.

v_call	clone_size	d_call	j_call	cdr3_nt	cdr3_aa
TRBV4-3	-	TRBD2	TRBJ2-7	TGCGCCAGCAGCCGATCTAGCGGGAGTGGGATCGAGCAGTACTTC	CASSRSSGSGIEQYF
TRBV10-3	-	TRBD1	TRBJ1-5	TGTGCCATCAGTGATGGGGGGGCGACAGGGGGCGCAGTTCAGCCCCAGCATTTT	CAISDGGATGGAVQPQHF
TRBV6-1	-	-	TRBJ2-7	TGTGCCAGCAGTGGCACAGCCAAACAGTACTTC	CASSGTAKQYF
TRBV11-3	-	-	TRBJ2-2	TGTGCCGGCAGCTTAGTACCAGTCACAGGGTTTCCAGGGGAGCTGTTTTTT	CAGSLVPVTGFPGELFF
TRBV19	few	-	TRBJ1-5	TGTGCCAGTAGTATAGATAAGGCGGAATATCAGCCCCAGCATTTT	CASSIDKAEYQPQHF
TRBV19	-	-	TRBJ2-7	TGTGCCAGTAGTATAATTATGGGGCTGGCCTACGAGCAGTACTTC	CASSIIMGLAYEQYF
TRBV19	-	TRBD1	TRBJ2-7	TGTGCCAGTAGCGCGGGACAGGGTAACGAGCAGTACTTC	CASSAGQGNEQYF
TRBV27	-	-	TRBJ2-7	TGTGCCAGCAGAGCCATTGGGCGGGGACAGACCTACGAGCAGTACTTC	CASRAIGRGQTYEQYF
TRBV4-3	once	TRBD1	TRBJ2-1	TGCGCCAGCAGCCAACACAGGGGCCTCTCCTACAATGAGCAGTTCTTC	CASSQHRGLSYNEQFF
TRBV7-9	-	-	TRBJ1-2	TGTGCCAGCAGCTTAGCCACGGTCTATGGCTACACCTTC	CASSLATVYGYTF
TRBV9	-	-	TRBJ1-5	TGTGCCAGCAGCGTAGAGGGGGAAAAGGGTCAGCCCCAGCATTTT	CASSVEGEKGQPQHF